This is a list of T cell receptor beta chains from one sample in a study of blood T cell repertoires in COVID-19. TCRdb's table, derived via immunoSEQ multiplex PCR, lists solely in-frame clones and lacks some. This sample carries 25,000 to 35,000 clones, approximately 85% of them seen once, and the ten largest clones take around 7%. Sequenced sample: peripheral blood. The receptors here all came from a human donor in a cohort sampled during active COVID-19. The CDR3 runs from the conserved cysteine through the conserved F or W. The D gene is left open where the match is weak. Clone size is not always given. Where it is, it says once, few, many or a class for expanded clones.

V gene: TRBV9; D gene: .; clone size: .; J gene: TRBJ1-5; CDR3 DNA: TGTGCCAGCAGCGTAGTTGGGATCGACAGGAGCCCCTTTAATCAGCCCCAGCATTTT; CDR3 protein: CASSVVGIDRSPFNQPQHF
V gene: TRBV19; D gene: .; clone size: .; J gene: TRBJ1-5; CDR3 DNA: TGTGCCAGTAGTATCCTCGGGACTTCTAATCAGCCCCAGCATTTT; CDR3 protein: CASSILGTSNQPQHF
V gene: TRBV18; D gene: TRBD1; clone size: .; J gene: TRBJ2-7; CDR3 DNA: TGTGCCAGCTCACCAAGGACAGGGGGCTTCAACGAGCAGTACTTC; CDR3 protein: CASSPRTGGFNEQYF
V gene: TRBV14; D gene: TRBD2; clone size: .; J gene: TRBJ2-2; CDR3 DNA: TGTGCCAGCAGCCAAGTAGGAGCGGGAGTCGGGGACGGGGAGCTGTTTTTT; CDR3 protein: CASSQVGAGVGDGELFF
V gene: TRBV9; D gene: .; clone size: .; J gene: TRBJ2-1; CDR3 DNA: TGTGCCAGCAGCGTAGGTCTCGGGAATGAGCAGTTCTTC; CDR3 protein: CASSVGLGNEQFF
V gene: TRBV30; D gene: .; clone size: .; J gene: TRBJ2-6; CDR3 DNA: TGTGCCTGCATACAGGGTTCCGGGGCCAACGTCCTGACTTTC; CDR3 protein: CACIQGSGANVLTF
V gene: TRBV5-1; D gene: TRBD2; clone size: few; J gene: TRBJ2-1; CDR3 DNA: TGCGCCAGCAGCTTGGGGGGGACTAGCAATGAGCAGTTCTTC; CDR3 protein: CASSLGGTSNEQFF
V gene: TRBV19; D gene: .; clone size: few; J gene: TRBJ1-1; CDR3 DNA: TGTGCCAGTAGTATTTGGGGAGCAACTGAAGCTTTCTTT; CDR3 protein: CASSIWGATEAFF
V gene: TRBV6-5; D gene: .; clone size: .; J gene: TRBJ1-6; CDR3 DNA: TGTGCCAGCAGTCTTATCCAGGGTCGTAATTCACCCCTCCACTTT; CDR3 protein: CASSLIQGRNSPLHF
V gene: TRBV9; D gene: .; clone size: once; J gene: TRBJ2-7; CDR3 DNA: TGTGCCAGCAGCGTAGTCGGGAGCTCCTACGAGCAGTACTTC; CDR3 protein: CASSVVGSSYEQYF
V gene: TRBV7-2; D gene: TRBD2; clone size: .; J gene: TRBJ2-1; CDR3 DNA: TGTGCCAGCAGCTTAACTAGCGCGGTAAATGAGCAGTTCTTC; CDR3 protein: CASSLTSAVNEQFF
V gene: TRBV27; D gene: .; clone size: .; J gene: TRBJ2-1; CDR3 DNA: TGTGCCAGCAGTTTTTTAGGGGGAGTTGCTTACAATGAGCAGTTCTTC; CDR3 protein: CASSFLGGVAYNEQFF
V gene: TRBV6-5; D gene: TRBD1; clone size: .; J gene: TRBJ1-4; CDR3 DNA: TGTGCCAGCAGTTTTGGGACAGGGATGGAAAAACTGTTTTTT; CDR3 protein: CASSFGTGMEKLFF
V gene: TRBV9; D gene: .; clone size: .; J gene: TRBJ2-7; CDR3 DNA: TGTGCCAGCAGCGTAGCATTGGGGACATACGAGCAGTACTTC; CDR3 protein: CASSVALGTYEQYF
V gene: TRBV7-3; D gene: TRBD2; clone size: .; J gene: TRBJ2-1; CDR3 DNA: TGTGCCAGCAGCTTCGGACTAGCGGAGATCAATGAGCAGTTCTTC; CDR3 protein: CASSFGLAEINEQFF
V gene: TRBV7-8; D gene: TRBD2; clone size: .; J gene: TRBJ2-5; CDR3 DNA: TGTGCCAGCAGCTCCCGGGGACTAGCGAGACCCAGGGGAGAGACCCAGTACTTC; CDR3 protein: CASSSRGLARPRGETQYF
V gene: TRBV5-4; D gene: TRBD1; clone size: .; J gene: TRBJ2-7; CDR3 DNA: TGTGCCAGCAGCCAAGTCGGGACAGGGTACTACGAGCAGTACTTC; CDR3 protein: CASSQVGTGYYEQYF
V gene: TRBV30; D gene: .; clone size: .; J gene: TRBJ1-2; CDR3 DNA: TGTGCCTGGAGTTTCGCGGCGAGAATGGGGGAGGACTATGGCTACACCTTC; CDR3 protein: CAWSFAARMGEDYGYTF
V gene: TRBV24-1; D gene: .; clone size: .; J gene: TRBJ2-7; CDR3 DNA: TGTGCCACCAGTGATTCGGGACTCCTCCACGAGCAGTACTTC; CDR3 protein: CATSDSGLLHEQYF
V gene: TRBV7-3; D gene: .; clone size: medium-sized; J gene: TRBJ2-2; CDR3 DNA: TGTGCCAGCAGCTCCACCGGAGGCGGGGAGCTGTTTTTT; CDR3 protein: CASSSTGGGELFF
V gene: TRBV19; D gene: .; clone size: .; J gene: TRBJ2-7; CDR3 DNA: TGTGCCAGTAGTATCGGCGTGGGCGCTAAGGGGACCTACGAGCAGTACTTC; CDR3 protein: CASSIGVGAKGTYEQYF
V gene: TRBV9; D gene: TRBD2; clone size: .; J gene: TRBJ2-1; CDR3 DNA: TGTGCCAGCAGCCTCGTTAGCGGGGGGGCTGAGCAGTTCTTC; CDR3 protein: CASSLVSGGAEQFF
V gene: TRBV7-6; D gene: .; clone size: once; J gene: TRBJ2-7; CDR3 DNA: TGTGCCAGCAGCTTCATGCATGCGGCAAACGGGGTCGAGCAGTACTTC; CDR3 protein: CASSFMHAANGVEQYF
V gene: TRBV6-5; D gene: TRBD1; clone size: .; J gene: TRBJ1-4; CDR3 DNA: TGTGCCAGCAAAGAAACGACAGGGGAGGAAAAACTGTTTTTT; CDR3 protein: CASKETTGEEKLFF
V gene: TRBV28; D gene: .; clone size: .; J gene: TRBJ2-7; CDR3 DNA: TGTGCCAGCAGCGGGGGTAGTTACGGCTACGAGCAGTACTTC; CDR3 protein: CASSGGSYGYEQYF
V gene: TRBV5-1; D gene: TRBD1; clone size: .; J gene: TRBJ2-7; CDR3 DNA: TGCGCCAGCAGCCTGTATTTCGGACAGGGTGACGAGCAGTACTTC; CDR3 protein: CASSLYFGQGDEQYF
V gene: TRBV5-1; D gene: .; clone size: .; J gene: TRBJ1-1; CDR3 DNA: TGCGCCAGCAGCTCTCTGACAGGGAACACTGAAGCTTTCTTT; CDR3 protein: CASSSLTGNTEAFF
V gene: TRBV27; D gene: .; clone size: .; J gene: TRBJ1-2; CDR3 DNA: TGTGCCAGCAGTCCTCTCCAGGGATATGGCTACACCTTC; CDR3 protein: CASSPLQGYGYTF
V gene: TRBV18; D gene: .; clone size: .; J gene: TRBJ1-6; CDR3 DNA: TGTGCCAGCTCACCACCGGCAGGGTCATACTCACCCCTCCACTTT; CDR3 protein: CASSPPAGSYSPLHF
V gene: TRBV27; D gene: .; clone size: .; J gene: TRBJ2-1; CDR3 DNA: TGTGCCAGCAGTTTTAAGGATCCGGGGTACAATGAGCAGTTCTTC; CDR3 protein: CASSFKDPGYNEQFF
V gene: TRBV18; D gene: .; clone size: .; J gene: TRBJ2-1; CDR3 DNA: TGTGCCAGCTCACCTGAGGGTATGTGGGGCAATGAGCAGTTCTTC; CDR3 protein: CASSPEGMWGNEQFF
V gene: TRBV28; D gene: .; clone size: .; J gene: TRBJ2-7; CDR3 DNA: TGTGCCAGCAGTTTCCAGGTCCCCTACGAGCAGTACTTC; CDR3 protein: CASSFQVPYEQYF
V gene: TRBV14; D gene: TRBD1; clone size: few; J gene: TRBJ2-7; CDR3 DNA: TGTGCCAGCAGCCACGGACAGGGGTACTCCTACGAGCAGTACTTC; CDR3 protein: CASSHGQGYSYEQYF
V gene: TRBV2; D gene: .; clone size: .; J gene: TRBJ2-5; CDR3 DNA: TGTGCCAGCAGTGAGGGCAGGGGCGGTGAGACCCAGTACTTC; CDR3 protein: CASSEGRGGETQYF
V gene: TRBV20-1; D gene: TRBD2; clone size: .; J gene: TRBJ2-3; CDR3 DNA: TGCAGTGCTAGTCTGCAAGCGGGGGGCAACACGCAGTATTTT; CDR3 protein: CSASLQAGGNTQYF
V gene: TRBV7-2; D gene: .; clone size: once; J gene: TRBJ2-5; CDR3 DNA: TGTGCCAGCAGCGATCTGACAGGTGCAGAGACCCAGTACTTC; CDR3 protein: CASSDLTGAETQYF
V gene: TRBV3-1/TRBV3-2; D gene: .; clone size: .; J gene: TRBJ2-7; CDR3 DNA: TGTGCCAGCAGCCAAGACCCTTTCGGCAGGCTTCTCTACGAGCAGTACTTC; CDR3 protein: CASSQDPFGRLLYEQYF
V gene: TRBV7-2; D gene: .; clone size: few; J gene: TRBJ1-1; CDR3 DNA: TGTGCCAGCAGCGAGGGGGTGAACACTGAAGCTTTCTTT; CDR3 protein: CASSEGVNTEAFF
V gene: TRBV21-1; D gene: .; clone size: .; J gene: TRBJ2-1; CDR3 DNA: TGTGCCAGCAGCACCTGGGACAGGGGAAAAGGGCAGTTCTTC; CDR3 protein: CASSTWDRGKGQFF
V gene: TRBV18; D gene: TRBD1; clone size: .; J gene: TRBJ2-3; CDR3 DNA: TGTGCCAGCTCACCACCACAGGGGGACGCAGATACGCAGTATTTT; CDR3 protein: CASSPPQGDADTQYF